This paragraph reports one T cell receptor beta chain. The germline CDR1 and CDR2 sequences are MNHNY and SVGAGI (reference sequence). The CDR3 has 15 amino acids. The ends lost 6 bases at V and 1 base at J; junction bases unmatched: 7. MiXCR was run by TCRdb on the 5' RACE reads, yielding one entry per CDR3 protein. The sample includes roughly 370,000 distinct CDR3 sequences, 15% to 20% of them seen just once. This entry is derived from a study of T-cell memory formation after mild COVID-19. The chain uses TRBV6-6 and TRBJ2-7; TRBD1 matches at 9 bases. This TCR derives from a man younger than 30 who had mild COVID-19 (a few samples of this study predate the infection). Cell type and time point are not known. Material for sequencing was PBMCs or a T cell subset sorted from them (not recorded which). The CDR3: CASRRTGGSSYEQYV. The CDR3 DNA reads TGTGCCAGCAGGCGAACAGGGGGCTCTTCCTACGAGCAGTACGTC.